The 24 T cell receptor beta chains listed next were all sequenced from one sample in a study of beta chain features in type 1 diabetes. Overall study results and limits: Type 1 diabetes patients had moderately but significantly shorter TCRB CDR3s in all four CD4+ subsets.

Antigen specificity for these receptors is unknown. What was sequenced were expressed TCRB transcripts, since all of the isolated RNA had been reverse transcribed. Assay: immunoSEQ multiplex PCR; the TCRdb copy retains only in-frame clones and omits some. This sample yields some 640,000 clones, of which around 15% are seen a single time; 0.04% belongs to the top ten. The sequenced material came from naive CD4+ T cells from blood. The receptors were gathered from a man aged 18 to 30 with type 1 diabetes.

This clone has just a few counts. CDR3 DNA sequence: TGTGCCAGCAGCCGGGACAGTAGCAATCAGCCCCAGCATTTT. It codes for CASSRDSSNQPQHF. This chain connects TRBV7-9 to TRBJ1-5, with TRBD1 matching over 7 bases. Germline CDR1 reads SEHNR; CDR2 reads FQNEAQ (reference sequence). V was pared by 5 bases and J by 0 bases, with 1 base of the junction left unmatched. CDR3 length: 14 residues.

This clone was seen more than once but under ten times. The rearrangement uses TRBV9 and TRBJ1-3, with D perhaps matching TRBD1 (5 bases). The CDR3 covers 13 residues. Trimming took 0 bases from V and 5 from J, leaving 6 bases between them. CDR1 and CDR2 from the germline V gene are SGDLS and YYNGEE. CDR3 sequence reads: CASSVEDRNTIYF. In DNA form, the CDR3 reads TGTGCCAGCAGCGTAGAGGACAGAAACACCATATATTTT.

This rearrangement joins TRBV27 to TRBJ2-3; D is unresolved. V was pared by 6 bases and J by 0 bases, with 7 bases between. Germline CDR1 and CDR2: MNHEY and SMNVEV (reference sequence). The CDR3 covers 13 residues. The CDR3 DNA reads TGTGCCAGCAGGGTACAAAGCACAGATACGCAGTATTTT. Its protein product is CASRVQSTDTQYF.

This chain joins TRBV30 and TRBJ2-2, with D unclear. The CDR3 is 12 amino acids. Trimming cost V 1 base and J 7 bases, with 7 bases left between them. Germline lookup yields CDR1 GTSNPN and CDR2 SVGIG (reference sequence). CDR3 sequence reads: CAWSEMVGELFF. DNA of the CDR3: TGTGCCTGGAGTGAAATGGTCGGGGAGCTGTTTTTT.

This chain connects TRBV5-4 to TRBJ1-2; no reliable D call. The germline gives CDR1 SGHNT, CDR2 YYREEE (reference sequence). The CDR3 extends over 13 amino acids. Between the trimmed V and J ends, which lost 3 bases and 13 bases, there was a span of 19 bases. CDR3 sequence (DNA): TGTGCCAGCAGCTCACTACTATTAGGGATGACCACCTTC. This sequence encodes CASSSLLLGMTTF.

The CDR3 protein is CASGSSGRDQETQYF. The CDR3 region has the DNA TGTGCCAGCGGCTCTAGCGGGAGAGACCAAGAGACCCAGTACTTC. The chain carries TRBV27 and TRBJ2-5; 10 bases match TRBD2. Trimming at V came to 8 bases and at J to 0 bases, leaving 6 bases not matched to a gene. The CDR3 has 15 amino acids. Germline V gene data show CDR1 as MNHEY and CDR2 as SMNVEV (reference sequence).

The chain joins TRBV7-2 to TRBJ2-5; D is possibly TRBD2 (5 bases). There are 14 residues in the CDR3. Germline loops: CDR1 SGHTA, CDR2 FQGNSA. V lost 7 bases to trimming and J lost 4 bases, with 16 bases between them. DNA for the CDR3: TGTGCCAGCAAAGCGGCAGGAGTGAGAGAGACCCAGTACTTC. It specifies CASKAAGVRETQYF.

V usage is TRBV9 and J usage is TRBJ2-3; 8 positions match TRBD2. The length of the CDR3 is 14 residues. Germline CDR1 and CDR2: SGDLS and YYNGEE. The V gene end was trimmed by 0 bases and the J gene end by 5 bases; junction bases not matched to a gene: 2. As DNA, the CDR3 is TGTGCCAGCAGCGTAGGACTAGCGATAGATACGCAGTATTTT. This gives the protein CASSVGLAIDTQYF.

This clone appeared a few times. The V and J genes are TRBV29-1 and TRBJ1-1, with TRBD1 identical over 9 bases. Looked up from germline, CDR1 is SQVTM and CDR2 is ANQGSEA. The V segment lost 5 bases and the J segment 5 bases; nucleotides outside the gene matches: 12. The CDR3 extends over 15 amino acids. CDR3 in amino acids: CSVRTGTGRFTEAFF. CDR3 in DNA: TGCAGCGTTAGAACCGGGACAGGGCGCTTTACTGAAGCTTTCTTT. The variable domain in full, completed from reference TRBV29-1 and TRBJ1-1, reads SAVISQKPSRDICQRGTSLTIQCQVDSQVTMMFWYRQQPGQSLTLIATANQGSEATYESGFVIDKFPISRPNLTFSTLTVSNMSPEDSSIYLCSVRTGTGRFTEAFFGQGTRLTVV.

This clone has a handful of counts. The CDR3 DNA reads as TGTGCCAGCAGTGCCGGGACTTACCCGGCCCAGCCCCAGCATTTT. Amino acid sequence: CASSAGTYPAQPQHF. The chain recombines TRBV6-1 with TRBJ1-5, with TRBD1 as a possible D gene (5 bases). Germline V CDR1 and CDR2: MNHNS, SASEGT. V lost 4 bases to trimming and J lost 7 bases, with 17 bases between them. This CDR3 region has 15 residues.

V usage is TRBV4-2 and J usage is TRBJ2-7; D is unclear. This CDR3 spans 16 amino acids. Germline-derived CDR1 and CDR2 are LGHNA and YNFKEQ. Trimming cost V 2 bases and J 3 bases, with 17 bases left between them. As DNA, the CDR3 is TGTGCCAGCAGCCAATCTCGGACCGACCCCTTCTACGAGCAGTACTTC. This gives the protein CASSQSRTDPFYEQYF.

The V gene is TRBV30, the J gene TRBJ1-4; 10 nucleotides line up with TRBD1. The germline gives CDR1 GTSNPN, CDR2 SVGIG (reference sequence). V shed 3 bases and J 7 bases; nucleotides not matched to a gene: 8. The CDR3 consists of 15 residues. CDR3 in amino acids: CAWRGQGRVSEKLFF. DNA of the CDR3: TGTGCCTGGAGGGGACAGGGGAGAGTAAGTGAAAAACTGTTTTTT.

As to this clone: Within the sample, other DNA sequences also encode this same CDR3. V gene TRBV20-1 combines with J gene TRBJ2-5; the D is unclear. The CDR3 is 10 residues long. The germline V and J ends were trimmed by 4 bases and 5 bases, with 5 bases remaining between them. Germline V lookup: CDR1 DFQATT, CDR2 SNEGSKA (reference sequence). CDR3 residues: CSAIGETQYF. CDR3 in DNA: TGCAGTGCTATAGGGGAGACCCAGTACTTC.

This clone showed up just a few times. The chain couples TRBV30 to TRBJ2-1; either TRBD1 or TRBD2 may fit D (5 bases each). The CDR3 spans 20 residues. From germline, CDR1 is GTSNPN and CDR2 SVGIG (reference sequence). Between the trimmed V and J ends, which lost 1 base and 1 base, there was a span of 26 bases. The CDR3 here is CAWSASGAEGWSRSYNEQFF. CDR3 in DNA: TGTGCCTGGAGTGCCTCCGGGGCAGAGGGGTGGTCAAGATCCTACAATGAGCAGTTCTTC.

The chain joins TRBV29-1 to TRBJ1-1; 7 nucleotides match TRBD1. The ends lost 7 bases at V and 1 base at J; junction bases unmatched: 9. CDR1 and CDR2 (germline): SQVTM, ANQGSEA. This CDR3 spans 14 amino acids. CDR3 DNA: TGCAGCGCCGACCCCTGGACAGGGAACACTGAAGCTTTCTTT. It is translated as CSADPWTGNTEAFF.

This clone was observed a handful of times. V gene TRBV18 combines with J gene TRBJ2-7; possible D gene TRBD2, 6 bases. Germline V gene sequence: CDR1 KGHSH, CDR2 LQKENI. The CDR3 has 15 residues. V shed 0 bases and J shed 2 bases, with 11 bases lying between them. The CDR3 loop reads CASSPPASVTYEQYF. CDR3 DNA: TGTGCCAGCTCACCACCGGCTAGCGTTACCTACGAGCAGTACTTC.

The chain employs TRBV5-1 and TRBJ2-7; no clear D gene. The germline gives CDR1 SGHRS, CDR2 YFSETQ. The germline V and J ends were trimmed by 3 bases and 3 bases, with 13 bases remaining between them. The length of the CDR3 is 14 residues. The DNA for the CDR3 is TGCGCCAGCAGCTCGGCCGGATTGGTCTACGAGCAGTACTTC. It encodes CASSSAGLVYEQYF.

This clone was detected only once. This chain connects TRBV5-4 to TRBJ2-5, with TRBD1 identical over 10 bases. CDR3 length: 15 residues. Germline V lookup: CDR1 SGHNT, CDR2 YYREEE (reference sequence). V shed 0 bases, J shed 5 bases, and the junction held 4 bases outside the gene matches. The CDR3 sequence: CASSLGQGATETQYF. The CDR3 nucleotides are TGTGCCAGCAGCTTGGGACAGGGGGCCACGGAGACCCAGTACTTC.

This chain connects TRBV4-1 to TRBJ1-2, with a weak D call TRBD1 (5 bases). Trimming stripped 1 base from V and 2 bases from J, with 11 bases between. Germline V gene sequence: CDR1 MGHRA, CDR2 YSYEKL. The CDR3 sequence is 15 residues long. The CDR3 reads CASSQGGRGNYGYTF. The CDR3 coding sequence is TGCGCCAGCAGCCAAGGGGGCCGGGGCAACTATGGCTACACCTTC.

This clone was picked up a small number of times. CDR3 in DNA: TGTGCCAGCAGCGAGGACTACCAAGAGACCCAGTACTTC. It translates to CASSEDYQETQYF. The genes are TRBV9 and TRBJ2-5, with D possibly matching TRBD2 (5 bases). The V end lost 3 bases, the J end lost 0 bases, and 6 bases lay between the germline ends. Germline lookup yields CDR1 SGDLS and CDR2 YYNGEE. The CDR3 runs to 13 residues.

This clone was counted only a few times. This sequence joins TRBV29-1 and TRBJ1-5, with a possible D match to TRBD1 (5 bases). CDR3 length: 14 amino acids. Germline V gene lookup returns CDR1 SQVTM and CDR2 ANQGSEA. Trimming shortened V by 6 bases and J by 0 bases, and 12 bases separated the two germline ends. The CDR3 reads CSVGGLYSNQPQHF. The CDR3 DNA sequence: TGCAGCGTGGGGGGACTTTATAGCAATCAGCCCCAGCATTTT.

The genes are TRBV14 and TRBJ1-2; no reliable D call. The CDR3 runs to 12 residues. Germline lookup yields CDR1 SGHDN and CDR2 FVKESK. With 4 bases removed from V and 9 bases from J, the gap between germline ends came to 12 bases. The CDR3 nucleotides read TGTGCCAGCAGCCCGGGTCGAGGGAGCTACACCTTC. It specifies CASSPGRGSYTF.

This chain uses TRBV5-8 with TRBJ2-1; D is uncertain. V dropped 0 bases and J dropped 9 bases, with 4 bases sitting between them. Germline V gene sequence: CDR1 SGHTS, CDR2 YDEGEE. The CDR3 sequence is 11 residues long. CDR3 DNA: TGTGCCAGCAGCTTGGAGGGTGAGCAGTTCTTC. Translating gives CASSLEGEQFF.

The chain joins TRBV4-1 to TRBJ2-1; D perhaps matches TRBD2 (5 bases). Germline V gene sequence: CDR1 MGHRA, CDR2 YSYEKL. The V end was cut by 4 bases, the J end by 0 bases, with 16 bases between. CDR3 length equals 17 residues. The DNA for the CDR3 is TGCGCCAGCAGCCCACCTTATGCGGGTAGCTCCTACAATGAGCAGTTCTTC. Translating it yields CASSPPYAGSSYNEQFF.